Below are 28 T cell receptor beta chains sequenced from a single sample in a study of cytomegalovirus exposure and HLA in healthy donors. The PCR contained 60 Vbeta and 13 Jbeta primers. Only in-frame clones appear in the TCRdb table, and some are missing; sequencing was by immunoSEQ multiplex PCR. This sample has 180,000 or so clones, with almost 80% found just once. Sequenced material: PBMCs. The source is a man aged 50-59 years in good health and CMV-seropositive.

The chain links TRBV6-5 to TRBJ2-3; TRBD2 matches 9 bases. The CDR3 is 13 residues long. In germline, CDR1 is MNHEY, CDR2 SVGAGI. V was pared by 11 bases and J by 1 base, with 4 bases of the junction left unmatched. CDR3 loop: CASKRGGTDTQYF. The CDR3 DNA is TGTGCCTCCAAGCGGGGGGGCACAGATACGCAGTATTTT.

The chain is built from TRBV19 and TRBJ2-5; 8 bases match TRBD1. V lost 5 bases and J lost 4; bases outside the gene matches: 6. The CDR3 has 14 residues. Germline CDR1 LNHDA, CDR2 SQIVND (reference sequence). CDR3 sequence (DNA): TGTGCCAGTAGTCCACAGGGGGTCGGAGAGACCCAGTACTTC. Protein product: CASSPQGVGETQYF.

The rearrangement joins TRBV6-1 to TRBJ1-6; the D is unclear. CDR1 and CDR2 (germline): MNHNS, SASEGT. With 8 bases removed from V and 9 bases from J, the gap between germline ends came to 14 bases. The CDR3 runs 13 residues. CDR3: CASLEGYGSPLHF. Here the CDR3 DNA reads TGTGCCAGCCTCGAGGGTTATGGTTCACCCCTCCACTTT.

The chain is built from TRBV14 and TRBJ1-2; maybe TRBD1 (5 bases). Germline CDR1 and CDR2: SGHDN and FVKESK. The V gene lost 1 base and the J gene lost 8 bases, with 17 bases spanning the gap. This CDR3 has 15 amino acids. In nucleotides, the CDR3 is TGTGCCAGCAGCCAAGGGCGGCAGGGTCTTCGCGGCTACACCTTC. Its translation: CASSQGRQGLRGYTF.

About this clone: The identical CDR3 is also encoded by other nucleotide sequences in the sample. The chain has TRBV7-2 and TRBJ2-7; 8 bases match TRBD1. Germline-derived CDR1 and CDR2 are SGHTA and FQGNSA. The CDR3 runs to 14 residues. V was clipped by 0 bases and J by 6 bases; unmatched bases: 4. CDR3 residues: CASSLAQGGFEQYF. The CDR3 DNA follows: TGTGCCAGCAGCTTAGCACAGGGGGGATTCGAGCAGTACTTC.

The CDR3 protein is CASSLGDFDGELFF. Written as DNA, the CDR3 is TGCGCCAGCAGCTTGGGGGACTTTGACGGGGAGCTGTTTTTT. The chain is built from TRBV5-1 and TRBJ2-2; D possibly corresponds to TRBD2 (6 bases). The V gene's germline CDR1 is SGHRS and CDR2 YFSETQ. V was trimmed by 0 bases and J by 7 bases, leaving 10 bases between them. CDR3 length equals 14 residues.

This chain links TRBV28 with TRBJ1-2; the match to TRBD1 covers 8 bases. The CDR3 spans 13 residues. J lost 5 bases, V lost 6 bases, and 5 bases had no gene match. The germline gives CDR1 MDHEN, CDR2 SYDVKM. The CDR3 here is CASRERTGYGYTF. In nucleotides, the CDR3 is TGTGCCAGCAGGGAAAGGACAGGGTATGGCTACACCTTC.

This clone came up once. The chain uses TRBV5-4 and TRBJ2-1; TRBD2 is a possible D gene (7 bases). The V and J ends lost 4 bases and 5 bases respectively, with 16 bases between them. Germline V CDR1 and CDR2: SGHNT, YYREEE (reference sequence). This CDR3 is 15 amino acids long. The CDR3 bases are TGTGCCAGCAGCCCGCGCGGGGGCATTAACAATGAGCAGTTCTTC. Translating it yields CASSPRGGINNEQFF. Full variable domain (remainder filled in from reference TRBV5-4 and TRBJ2-1): ETGVTQSPTHLIKTRGQQVTLRCSSQSGHNTVSWYQQALGQGPQFIFQYYREEENGRGNFPPRFSGLQFPNYSSELNVNALELDDSALYLCASSPRGGINNEQFFGPGTRLTVL.

The table lists this clone with a few counts. The CDR3 DNA is TGTGCCTGGGTGACAGGGGTCTACGAGCAGTACTTC. Encoded protein: CAWVTGVYEQYF. V usage is TRBV30 and J usage is TRBJ2-7, with TRBD1 identical over 8 bases. This CDR3 is built from 12 residues. The V gene end was trimmed by 5 bases and the J gene end by 3 bases; junction bases not matched to a gene: 3. Germline V CDR1 and CDR2: GTSNPN, SVGIG (reference sequence). The full variable domain, rest sourced from reference TRBV30 and TRBJ2-7, is SQTIHQWPATLVQPVGSPLSLECTVEGTSNPNLYWYRQAAGRGLQLLFYSVGIGQISSEVPQNLSASRPQDRQFILSSKKLLLSDSGFYLCAWVTGVYEQYFGPGTRLTVT.

This chain links TRBV5-1 with TRBJ1-3; 7 positions match TRBD1. From germline, CDR1 is SGHRS and CDR2 YFSETQ. The CDR3 is made up of 16 amino acids. V lost 0 bases, J lost 2 bases, and 5 bases stayed unmatched. CDR3 sequence: CASSLAGGFTGNTIYF. The CDR3 coding sequence is TGCGCCAGCAGCTTGGCAGGGGGATTCACTGGAAACACCATATATTTT.

The gene calls are TRBV5-5 and TRBJ1-4; no definite D call. The V gene lost 2 bases and the J gene lost 0 bases, with 11 bases spanning the gap. CDR1 SGHKS and CDR2 YYEKEE come from the germline V gene (reference sequence). There are 16 residues in the CDR3. CDR3 sequence (DNA): TGTGCCAGCAGCTTTGGAGCCGGTCCAACTAATGAAAAACTGTTTTTT. Residues: CASSFGAGPTNEKLFF.

The rearrangement joins TRBV4-1 to TRBJ2-7; tentative D call: TRBD1 (6 bases). The CDR3 contains 13 residues. Looked up from germline, CDR1 is MGHRA and CDR2 is YSYEKL. The ends were cut back, 3 bases at V and 1 base at J, with 7 bases in the middle. As DNA, the CDR3 is TGCGCCAGCAGCCAGGGGGCATCCTACGAGCAGTACGTC. The encoded protein is CASSQGASYEQYV.

CDR3 protein: CASSLNARGGTEAFF. Written as DNA, the CDR3 is TGTGCCAGCAGCTTAAATGCCAGGGGAGGGACTGAAGCTTTCTTT. The chain couples TRBV7-8 to TRBJ1-1, with D possibly matching TRBD1 (6 bases). Per the germline V gene, CDR1 is SGHVS and CDR2 is FQNEAQ. With 2 bases removed from V and 5 bases from J, the gap between germline ends came to 15 bases. This CDR3 has 15 amino acids.

The chain recombines TRBV2 with TRBJ1-4; D remains unclear. V lost 6 bases and J lost 8, with 10 bases in between. The CDR3 has 12 amino acids. Germline V gene data show CDR1 as SNHLY and CDR2 as FYNNEI. The CDR3 reads CASRRVREKLFF. As DNA, the CDR3 is TGTGCCAGCAGAAGAGTGCGGGAAAAACTGTTTTTT.

This chain connects TRBV7-8 to TRBJ1-6; 10 bases are shared with TRBD1. Germline V gene lookup returns CDR1 SGHVS and CDR2 FQNEAQ. After removal of 0 bases from V and 9 bases from J, the junction contained 14 bases not matched to a gene. The CDR3 runs 19 residues. CDR3 bases: TGTGCCAGCAGCTTAGCTCAGGGAGGACAGGGGGAATCGGCTTCACCCCTCCACTTT. This encodes CASSLAQGGQGESASPLHF.

A few counts support this clone. The chain has TRBV11-3 and TRBJ2-7; 8 positions match TRBD1. Germline values: CDR1 SGHNT, CDR2 YENEEA. Losses at the gene ends were 3 bases for V and 12 bases for J; bases not matched to a gene: 7. CDR3 length: 12 residues. The chain's CDR3 is CASSFAQDRAYF. The CDR3 DNA reads as TGTGCCAGCAGCTTTGCGCAGGACAGGGCGTACTTC.

This chain links TRBV10-3 with TRBJ1-2; 10 nucleotides align to TRBD1. CDR3 length: 16 residues. Trimming removed 0 bases from V and 8 bases from J; junction bases left unmatched: 9. Germline-derived CDR1 and CDR2 are ENHRY and SYGVKD. CDR3 in amino acids: CAISESTGGQENGYTF. In DNA form, the CDR3 reads TGTGCCATCAGTGAGTCGACAGGGGGCCAGGAAAACGGCTACACCTTC.

The genes are TRBV5-1 and TRBJ2-7; weak D call: TRBD2 (5 bases). Trimming removed 0 bases from V and 5 bases from J, with 15 bases in between. Germline V CDR1 and CDR2: SGHRS, YFSETQ. The CDR3 runs to 15 residues. The CDR3: CASSLGSSRGNEQYF. CDR3 nucleotides: TGCGCCAGCAGCTTGGGATCTAGCCGCGGTAACGAGCAGTACTTC.

The chain couples TRBV30 to TRBJ1-5, with D perhaps matching TRBD1 (6 bases). V was pared by 0 bases and J by 3 bases, with 9 bases between. The V gene's germline CDR1 is GTSNPN and CDR2 SVGIG (reference sequence). The CDR3 consists of 14 residues. The DNA of the CDR3 is TGTGCCTGGAGTGTACACAGGGACAATCAGCCCCAGCATTTT. It specifies CAWSVHRDNQPQHF.

The rearrangement links TRBV12-5 to TRBJ2-5, with TRBD1 as a possible D gene (5 bases). The germline gives CDR1 LGHNT, CDR2 FRNRAP. V shed 5 bases and J shed 2 bases, with 9 bases lying between them. CDR3 length: 13 residues. CDR3 sequence (DNA): TGTGCTAGTGGTGACAGTAATCAAGAGACCCAGTACTTC. This gives the protein CASGDSNQETQYF.

This clone was seen a handful of times. The rearrangement joins TRBV11-1 to TRBJ2-3; TRBD2 aligns across 13 bases. The trim removed 5 bases at V and 5 bases at J, leaving 7 bases unmatched. This CDR3 contains 16 residues. The germline V gene has CDR1 SGHAT and CDR2 FQDESV (reference sequence). The CDR3 region has the DNA TGTGCCAGCAGCGTACTAGCGGGGGGGCTTGGAGATACGCAGTATTTT. Amino acid sequence: CASSVLAGGLGDTQYF.

The J gene is TRBJ2-6, the V gene TRBV29-1; D perhaps matches TRBD2 (6 bases). The CDR3 loop spans 16 amino acids. Germline V lookup: CDR1 SQVTM, CDR2 ANQGSEA. V was trimmed by 4 bases and J by 0 bases, leaving 13 bases between them. For the CDR3, the DNA is TGCAGCGTTGTGGAGGGAGCCCCCTCTGGGGCCAACGTCCTGACTTTC. Its translation: CSVVEGAPSGANVLTF. The full variable domain, with the rest looked up from reference TRBV29-1 and TRBJ2-6, is SAVISQKPSRDICQRGTSLTIQCQVDSQVTMMFWYRQQPGQSLTLIATANQGSEATYESGFVIDKFPISRPNLTFSTLTVSNMSPEDSSIYLCSVVEGAPSGANVLTFGAGSRLTVL.

There are a few counts of this clone. This chain links TRBV19 with TRBJ1-5; 11 nucleotides line up with TRBD1. The CDR3 consists of 16 residues. Germline V CDR1 and CDR2: LNHDA, SQIVND (reference sequence). V dropped 9 bases and J dropped 2; count of bases not matched to a gene: 9. Here the CDR3 DNA reads TGTGCCAGCTCAGGACAGGGGGCGCTCCGCAATCAGCCCCAGCATTTT. It codes for CASSGQGALRNQPQHF. Looking up the rest from reference TRBV19 and TRBJ1-5 gives the full variable domain: DGGITQSPKYLFRKEGQNVTLSCEQNLNHDAMYWYRQDPGQGLRLIYYSQIVNDFQKGDIAEGYSVSREKKESFPLTVTSAQKNPTAFYLCASSGQGALRNQPQHFGDGTRLSIL.

The chain combines TRBV2 with TRBJ1-2; D not certain. Trimming took 3 bases from V and 6 from J, leaving 14 bases between them. CDR1 and CDR2 (germline): SNHLY, FYNNEI. The CDR3 runs 14 residues. This CDR3 reads CASSDVGNMDGYTF. CDR3 coding DNA: TGTGCCAGCAGTGATGTCGGGAATATGGATGGCTACACCTTC.

The V call is TRBV7-2, the J call TRBJ2-7, with 12 nucleotides matching TRBD2. Germline-derived CDR1 and CDR2 are SGHTA and FQGNSA. This CDR3 spans 15 amino acids. Germline trimming cut 5 bases from V and 3 bases from J; bases unmatched to any gene: 5. The chain's CDR3 is CASSRRLAGDYEQYF. In DNA, the CDR3 is TGTGCCAGCAGCAGGAGACTAGCGGGGGACTACGAGCAGTACTTC.

This clone was seen once. The chain carries TRBV6-5 and TRBJ2-1; TRBD2 aligns across 8 bases. The CDR3 is 14 amino acids. V was pared by 6 bases and J by 5 bases, with 6 bases of the junction left unmatched. CDR1 is MNHEY, CDR2 SVGAGI, per germline. As DNA, the CDR3 is TGTGCCAGCAGAGGTGCGGGGGGCGACAATGAGCAGTTCTTC. Amino acids: CASRGAGGDNEQFF.

This clone was counted between two and nine times. The chain uses TRBV21-1 and TRBJ2-7; TRBD2, the D gene given by the table, was not confirmed from the DNA. TRBV21-1 is annotated as a pseudogene. The CDR3 length is 10 residues. The CDR3 DNA reads TGTGCCAGCAGCGCGTACGAGCAGTACTTC. Residues: CASSAYEQYF.

The rearrangement joins TRBV7-2 to TRBJ2-7; TRBD1 agrees at 7 bases. V lost 2 bases and J lost 3; bases outside the gene matches: 10. CDR1 is SGHTA and CDR2 is FQGNSA in the germline V gene. The CDR3 contains 16 residues. CDR3 in DNA: TGTGCCAGCAGCTTACAATCCGGGACAGCGTTCTACGAGCAGTACTTC. As protein: CASSLQSGTAFYEQYF.